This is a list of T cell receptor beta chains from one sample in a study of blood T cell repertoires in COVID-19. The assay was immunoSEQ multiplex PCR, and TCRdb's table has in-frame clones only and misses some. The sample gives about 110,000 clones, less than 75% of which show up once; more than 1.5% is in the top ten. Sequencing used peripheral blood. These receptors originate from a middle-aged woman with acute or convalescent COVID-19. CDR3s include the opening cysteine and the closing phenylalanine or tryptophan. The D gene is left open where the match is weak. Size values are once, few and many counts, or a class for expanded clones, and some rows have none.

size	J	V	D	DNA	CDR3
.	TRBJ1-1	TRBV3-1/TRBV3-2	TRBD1	TGTGCCAGCCTAGGGGGCGCGAACACTGAAGCTTTCTTT	CASLGGANTEAFF
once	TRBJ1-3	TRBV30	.	TGTGCCTGGAGATGGTCCGGCTCTGGAAACACCATATATTTT	CAWRWSGSGNTIYF
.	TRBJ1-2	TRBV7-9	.	TGTGCCAGCAGCTTAGGTCAGATTAACTATGGCTACACCTTC	CASSLGQINYGYTF
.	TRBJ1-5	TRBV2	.	TGTGCCAGCAGCCTTAGGAACAGCCAAGATCAGCCCCAGCATTTT	CASSLRNSQDQPQHF
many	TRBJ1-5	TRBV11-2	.	TGTGCCAGCAGCTTAGAGCCCAGTAGCAATCAGCCCCAGCATTTT	CASSLEPSSNQPQHF
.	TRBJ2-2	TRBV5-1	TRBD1	TGCGCCAGCAGCCCTAGGGGCACAGGGGGGACGTTATTAAGCCGTGGCACCGGGGAGCTGTTTTTT	CASSPRGTGGTLLSRGTGELFF
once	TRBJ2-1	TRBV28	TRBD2	TGTGCCAGCAGGGGGGGAGGGACTGGCTCCTACAATGAGCAGTTCTTC	CASRGGGTGSYNEQFF
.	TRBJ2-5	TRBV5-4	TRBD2	TGTGCCAGCAGCTTGAAGAGCGGGGGGGCGGAAGAGACCCAGTACTTC	CASSLKSGGAEETQYF
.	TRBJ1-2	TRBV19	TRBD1	TGTGCCAGTAGTACTGAGGGACAGGGGTGGATCCCCTACACCTTC	CASSTEGQGWIPYTF
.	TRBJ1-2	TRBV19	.	TGTGCCAGTACGCCGGGGACATTTACTCCTAACTATGGCTACACCTTC	CASTPGTFTPNYGYTF
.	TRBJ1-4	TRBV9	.	TGTGCCAGCAGCCCTCTTGGGGGGGCTAATGAAAAACTGTTTTTT	CASSPLGGANEKLFF
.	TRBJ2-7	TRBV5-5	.	TGTGCCAGCAGCTTGGGGCAGGGGAACATTTTCTACGAGCAGTACTTC	CASSLGQGNIFYEQYF
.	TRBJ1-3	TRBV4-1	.	TGCGCCAGCAGCCAAGTCGGCCTCCGGGTTAGGGGAAACACCATATATTTT	CASSQVGLRVRGNTIYF
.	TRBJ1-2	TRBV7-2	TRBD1	TGTGCCAGCAGCCCGTGGGACAGGGCTGGGGGCTACACCTTC	CASSPWDRAGGYTF
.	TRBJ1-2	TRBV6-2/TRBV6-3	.	TGTGCCAGCAGTGCTTGGGCAGGTACCTATGGCTACACCTTC	CASSAWAGTYGYTF
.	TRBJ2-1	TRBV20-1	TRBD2	TGCAGTGCTAGTATGGCTAGCGGGGAGCGCAATGAGCAGTTCTTC	CSASMASGERNEQFF
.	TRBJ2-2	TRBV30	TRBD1	TGTGCCTGGAGGGTCCGGGACAGGGAAGCCGGGGAGCTGTTTTTT	CAWRVRDREAGELFF
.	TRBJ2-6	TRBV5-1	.	TGCGCCAGCAGCTCCTTACAGGACGGTGGGGCCAACGTCCTGACTTTC	CASSSLQDGGANVLTF
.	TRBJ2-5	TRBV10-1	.	TGCGCCAGCAGTGATTTCGGGGGCCAGTACTTC	CASSDFGGQYF
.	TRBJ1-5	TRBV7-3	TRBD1	TGTGCCAGCAGCTTAATCGCAGGGGGCTCGAATCAGCCCCAGCATTTT	CASSLIAGGSNQPQHF
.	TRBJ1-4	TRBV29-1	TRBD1	TGCAGCGTTGGAAATGGACAGGGGGGTAATGAAAAACTGTTTTTT	CSVGNGQGGNEKLFF
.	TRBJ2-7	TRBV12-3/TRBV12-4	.	TGTGCCAGCAGTATTCTCCAACAGGGTGGGCAGTACTTC	CASSILQQGGQYF
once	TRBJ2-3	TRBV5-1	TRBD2	TGCGCCAGCAGCTTGGGGCTAGCGGGCACAGATACGCAGTATTTT	CASSLGLAGTDTQYF
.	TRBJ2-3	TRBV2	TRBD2	TGTGCCAGCAGTGAAGGGACTCTAGCGGGGGGGAATGCGGATACGCAGTATTTT	CASSEGTLAGGNADTQYF
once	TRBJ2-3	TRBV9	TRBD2	TGTGCCAGCAGTGAAGCGGGGGGGCCGGTAGATACGCAGTATTTT	CASSEAGGPVDTQYF
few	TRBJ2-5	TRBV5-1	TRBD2	TGCGCCAGCAGACCCGGGACTAGCGGGGCGATCGAGAAGACCCAGTACTTC	CASRPGTSGAIEKTQYF
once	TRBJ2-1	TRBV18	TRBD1	TGTGCCAGCTCACCTCAGGGGGTCCGGGACAATGAGCAGTTCTTC	CASSPQGVRDNEQFF
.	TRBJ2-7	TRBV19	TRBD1	TGTGCCAGTAGTATAGGAGGGACAGGGATTCGCGAGCAGTACTTC	CASSIGGTGIREQYF
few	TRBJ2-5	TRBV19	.	TGTGCCAGTAGTAGCCGGGAAGAGACCCAGTACTTC	CASSSREETQYF
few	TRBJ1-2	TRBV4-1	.	TGCGCCAGCAGCCAAGAACAGGGAGTGGGCTACACCTTC	CASSQEQGVGYTF
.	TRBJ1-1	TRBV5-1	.	TGCGCCAGCAGCTTGAATGTCGACACTGAAGCTTTCTTT	CASSLNVDTEAFF
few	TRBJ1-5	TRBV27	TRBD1	TGTGCCAGCAGTTTACCACGCGTGGAGGCCACAGGGGAAGTCCAGCCCCAGCATTTT	CASSLPRVEATGEVQPQHF
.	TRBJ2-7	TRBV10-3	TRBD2	TGTGCCATCAGTGAGTCAAGCGGGGGGCCGACCTACGAGCAGTACTTC	CAISESSGGPTYEQYF
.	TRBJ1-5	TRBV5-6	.	TGTGCCAGCAGCTTAAGGGGGACGGTCAATCAGCCCCAGCATTTT	CASSLRGTVNQPQHF
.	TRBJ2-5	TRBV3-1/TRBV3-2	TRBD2	TGTGCCAGCAGCCCTACTACTCCTAGCGGGGGTAATCGGCAGACCCAGTACTTC	CASSPTTPSGGNRQTQYF
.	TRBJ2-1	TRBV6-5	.	TGTGCCAGCAGTTCCCCTCTAGGGGGCAATGAGCAGTTCTTC	CASSSPLGGNEQFF
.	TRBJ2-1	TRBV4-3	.	TGCGCCAGCAGCCAAAATTTGGGCTCCAATGAGCAGTTCTTC	CASSQNLGSNEQFF
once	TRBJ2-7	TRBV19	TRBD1	TGTGCCAGTACACGACGACAGGGGCCGGACTACGAGCAGTACTTC	CASTRRQGPDYEQYF
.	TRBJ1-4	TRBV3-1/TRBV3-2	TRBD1	TGTGCCAGCAGTCAAGGACAGGGCGTTGCAACTAATGAAAAACTGTTTTTT	CASSQGQGVATNEKLFF
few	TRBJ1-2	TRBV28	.	TGTGCCAGCCACCGGTTAGCCTATGGCTACACCTTC	CASHRLAYGYTF
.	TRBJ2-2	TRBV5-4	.	TGTGCCAGCAGCTCGGGTGGGGGAGGCACCGGGGAGCTGTTTTTT	CASSSGGGGTGELFF